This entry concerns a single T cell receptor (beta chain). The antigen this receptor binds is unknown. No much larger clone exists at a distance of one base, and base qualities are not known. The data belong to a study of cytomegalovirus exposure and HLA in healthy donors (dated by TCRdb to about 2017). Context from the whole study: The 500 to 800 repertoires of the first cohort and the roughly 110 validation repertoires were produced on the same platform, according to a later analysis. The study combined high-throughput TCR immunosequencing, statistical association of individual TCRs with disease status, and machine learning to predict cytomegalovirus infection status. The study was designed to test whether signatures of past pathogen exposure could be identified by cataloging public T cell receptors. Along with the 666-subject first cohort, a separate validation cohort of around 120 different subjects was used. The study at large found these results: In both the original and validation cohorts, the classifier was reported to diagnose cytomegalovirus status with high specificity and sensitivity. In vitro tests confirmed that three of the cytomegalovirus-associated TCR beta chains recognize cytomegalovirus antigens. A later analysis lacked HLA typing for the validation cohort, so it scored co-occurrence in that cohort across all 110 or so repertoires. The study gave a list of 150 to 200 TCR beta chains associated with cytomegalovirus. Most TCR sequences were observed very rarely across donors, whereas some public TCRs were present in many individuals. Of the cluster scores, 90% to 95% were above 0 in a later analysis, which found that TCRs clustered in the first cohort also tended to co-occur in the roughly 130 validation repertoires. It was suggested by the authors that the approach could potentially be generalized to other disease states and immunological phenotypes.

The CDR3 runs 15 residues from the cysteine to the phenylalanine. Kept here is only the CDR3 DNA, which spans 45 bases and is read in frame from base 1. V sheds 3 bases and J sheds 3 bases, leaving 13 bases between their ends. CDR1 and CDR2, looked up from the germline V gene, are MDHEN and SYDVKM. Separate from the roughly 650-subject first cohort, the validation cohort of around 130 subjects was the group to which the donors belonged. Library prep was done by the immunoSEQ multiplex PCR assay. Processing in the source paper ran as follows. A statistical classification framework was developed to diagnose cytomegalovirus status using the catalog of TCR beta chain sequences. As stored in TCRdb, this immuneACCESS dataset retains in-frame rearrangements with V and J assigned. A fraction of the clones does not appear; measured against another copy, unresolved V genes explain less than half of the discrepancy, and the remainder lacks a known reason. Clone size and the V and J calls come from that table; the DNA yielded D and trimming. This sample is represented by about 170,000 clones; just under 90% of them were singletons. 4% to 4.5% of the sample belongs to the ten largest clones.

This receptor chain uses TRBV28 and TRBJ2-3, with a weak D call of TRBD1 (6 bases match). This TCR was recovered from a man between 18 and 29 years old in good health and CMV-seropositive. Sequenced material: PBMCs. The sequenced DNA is TGTGCCAGCAGTTTTGGCGGACAGCGAACAGATACGCAGTATTTT. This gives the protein CASSFGGQRTDTQYF.